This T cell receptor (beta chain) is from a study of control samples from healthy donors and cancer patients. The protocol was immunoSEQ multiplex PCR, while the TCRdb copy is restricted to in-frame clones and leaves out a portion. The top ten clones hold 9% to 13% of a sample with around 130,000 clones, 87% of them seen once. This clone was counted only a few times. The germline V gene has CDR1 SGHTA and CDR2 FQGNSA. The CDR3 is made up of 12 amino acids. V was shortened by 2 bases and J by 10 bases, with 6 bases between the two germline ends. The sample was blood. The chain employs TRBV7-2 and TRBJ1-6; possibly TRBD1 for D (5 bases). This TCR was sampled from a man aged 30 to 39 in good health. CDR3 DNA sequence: TGTGCCAGCAGCTTACCAGGGTCACCCCTCCACTTT. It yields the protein CASSLPGSPLHF.